This T cell receptor beta chain was recovered during a study of T-cell reconstitution after alpha-beta-depleted transplantation in children. For TCRbeta, the library was prepared with unique molecular identifiers. TCRdb reprocessed the PCR reads with MiXCR, giving one entry per CDR3 protein. The data contain 700,000 or so distinct CDR3 sequences, less than 15% of them seen just once; the ten biggest clones take up approximately 0.8%. This clonotype was counted at least ten times. Trimming took off 3 bases at V and 1 base at J, with 15 bases between the two ends. The CDR3 runs 15 residues. In germline, CDR1 is DFQATT, CDR2 SNEGSKA (reference sequence).

This receptor was taken from a girl aged 2 to 9 with congenital amegakaryocytic thrombocytopenia, due to receive a stem cell transplant. The chain is built from TRBV20-1 and TRBJ1-2, with D unresolved. Specimen: PBMCs, collected before TCRalphabeta/CD19-depleted stem cell transplant. The CDR3 spells CSARFLREVNYGYTF. The CDR3 bases are TGCAGTGCTAGGTTCTTAAGGGAGGTTAACTATGGCTACACCTTC.